The present TCR beta chain was sequenced within a study of naive and memory T cell subsets (dated by TCRdb to about 2017). A note on the overall study: The figure summarizing the skin biopsy and whole blood samples listed about ten blood donors, 7 tuberculin skin test biopsies and 3 saline control biopsies. As previously described, skin biopsies were taken from tuberculin skin test sites or from saline-injected control sites and processed for RNA extraction. Usually PCR2 was run as a SYBR Green qPCR and stopped at a set threshold, although low-input samples could use end-point PCR (approximately 6 cycles) instead. The paper's findings and limits, for the study overall: The paper did not give details on skin biopsy collection and RNA processing but referred to earlier studies for those details. TCR sequences were reportedly recovered from both types of skin biopsy, with far more TCRs being found at tuberculin skin test sites. The larger number of TCRs at tuberculin skin test sites was interpreted as T cell infiltration of a delayed type IV hypersensitivity reaction. The potential sensitivity of the RNA-based method to TCR transcript changes with T cell activation and differentiation was acknowledged.

Preparation of the library involved UMI-ligation and nested PCR. The ligated cDNA was amplified by four rounds of PCR, in which nested alpha and beta constant region primers were used together with the SP2 primer. For the blood and skin samples, TCR RNA was reverse transcribed with SuperScript IV using primers for the alpha and beta constant regions. Using T4 RNA ligase 1, an oligonucleotide carrying both the Illumina SP2 primer and a UMI was ligated onto the 3' end of the cDNA. To prevent hairpin formation, the 12-nucleotide UMI was made up of two random hexamers with an eight-base spacer between them. TCR alpha and beta chain libraries were processed separately from the second PCR onward, with dual indexing for multiplexing. After pooling, the indexed libraries were analyzed by capillary electrophoresis and sequenced on either an Illumina MiSeq or NextSeq. PhiX DNA at roughly 5-7.5% was added to the libraries to raise base diversity and improve cluster recognition. Turning to the authors' computational methods: Demultiplexor pulled UMIs out of read 2, joined the UMIs with the TCR sequence from read 1, and separated reads according to sample indices. Decombinator identified V and J genes and V-J junctions and gave each TCR a five-part identifier that included V and J deletions. UMIs were used by Collapsinator to correct sequencing errors and PCR amplification heterogeneity, so that a UMI-based abundance was obtained for each TCR. CDR3Translator turned identifiers into nucleotide sequence, translated the nucleotide sequence into amino acids, and pulled out CDR3 regions based on terminal motifs. After normalization to the amount of input RNA, error-corrected alpha and beta TCR counts from blood and skin were compared. TCRdb redid the processing of the public reads, applying fastp at Q25 and MiXCR, and retained in-frame beta chains. Rows are combined by CDR3 protein, so each entry shows the most common genes and DNA. Clone size and V and J calls follow TCRdb, not the original study. This sample has tens of thousands of distinct CDR3 sequences in its table, and 9.5% to 11% of those were observed once. The top ten hold roughly 3.6% of the sample.

V and J lose 2 bases and 1 base, and a span of 14 bases separates them. From its cysteine to its phenylalanine, the CDR3 spans 16 amino acids. Solely the CDR3 DNA is kept, with 48 bases framed from the first base. The germline V gene (reference sequence) yields MNHNY for CDR1 and SVGAGI for CDR2. This clonotype has a count of ten or more. Its antigen is still unknown. Base-call qualities are not available, and no considerably larger clone is one nucleotide away. The treatment or condition tag for this specimen amounts to: skin biopsy from PPD injection site in Mantoux-positive individual. A robust, sensitive protocol for the amplification, sequencing and analysis of TCRs was described in the study, in which 3' ligation of a UMI-containing oligonucleotide to TCR cDNA was used. In individuals with a positive Mantoux test, tuberculin skin test biopsies were taken from sites that had been injected with PPD. Total RNA was used without cell sorting and was treated with RQ1 DNase before reverse transcription, with a target input of roughly 1 to 1000 ng. Skin biopsy and whole blood libraries were made to test pipeline robustness in samples where T cells form a minority population.

The chain is encoded by TRBV6-6 joined to TRBJ1-1, with no confidently assigned D gene. This clonotype originated in an adult in good health. Sequenced material: skin, taken from a tuberculin skin test site. The CDR3: CASSYSGGRTNTEAFF. The nucleotide sequence is TGTGCCAGCAGTTACAGTGGCGGCAGGACGAACACTGAAGCTTTCTTT.